Presented here are 13 T cell receptor beta chains from one specimen sequenced in a study of blood T cell repertoires in COVID-19. Profiling relied on immunoSEQ multiplex PCR, and the TCRdb table lists in-frame clones only, not all of them. Here the sample spans 150,000 to 200,000 clones, 80% being singletons. Sequencing was performed on PBMCs or T cells enriched from blood (not recorded which). These receptors were collected from a man aged 55 to 70 who had been exposed to COVID-19.

The chain uses TRBV3-1 (or the pseudogene TRBV3-2) and TRBJ2-3, with 13 bases identical to TRBD2. This CDR3 has 17 amino acids. V lost 1 base to trimming and J lost 2 bases; unmatched junction nucleotides: 3. From germline, CDR1 is LGHDT and CDR2 YNNKEL (reference sequence). CDR3 nucleotides: TGTGCCAGCAGCCAAGCAGGACTAGCGGGAGTCACAGATACGCAGTATTTT. Protein sequence: CASSQAGLAGVTDTQYF.

The CDR3 loop is CASSVANGGDQETQYF. CDR3 bases: TGTGCCAGCAGCGTAGCAAACGGGGGGGACCAAGAGACCCAGTACTTC. V is TRBV9 and J is TRBJ2-5; 8 bases line up with TRBD2. The CDR3 has 16 residues. Germline CDR1 reads SGDLS; CDR2 reads YYNGEE. V lost 0 bases, J lost 0 bases, and 4 bases stayed unmatched.

A single count supports this clone. The chain links TRBV9 to TRBJ2-3, with 10 bases matching TRBD2. The germline gives CDR1 SGDLS, CDR2 YYNGEE. With V trimmed by 4 bases and J by 3 bases, 8 bases remained unmatched. The CDR3 has 16 residues. This chain's CDR3 is CASSPGTSVGTDTQYF. DNA for the CDR3: TGTGCCAGCAGCCCTGGGACTAGCGTGGGGACAGATACGCAGTATTTT.

The J gene is TRBJ2-1, the V gene TRBV11-2, with 14 bases identical to TRBD2. Germline V lookup: CDR1 SGHAT, CDR2 FQNNGV. Trimming at V came to 7 bases and at J to 7 bases, leaving 9 bases not matched to a gene. This CDR3 has 16 amino acids. This CDR3 reads CASIIPGLAGVNEQFF. The CDR3 DNA reads TGTGCCAGCATCATACCGGGACTAGCGGGAGTGAATGAGCAGTTCTTC.

This chain joins TRBV18 and TRBJ2-2; D is unclear. V dropped 3 bases and J dropped 6 bases, with 5 bases sitting between them. Germline CDR1 KGHSH, CDR2 LQKENI. This CDR3 comprises 12 residues. The CDR3 loop reads CASSPPSGELFF. DNA of the CDR3: TGTGCCAGCTCACCCCCGTCCGGGGAGCTGTTTTTT.

CDR3 sequence reads: CAWSITTGAETQYF. DNA for the CDR3: TGTGCCTGGAGTATTACGACAGGGGCAGAGACCCAGTACTTC. V is TRBV30 and J is TRBJ2-5; 8 bases match TRBD1. V shed 2 bases, J shed 4 bases, and the junction held 6 bases outside the gene matches. The CDR3 spans 14 residues. Germline V gene sequence: CDR1 GTSNPN, CDR2 SVGIG (reference sequence).

The genes are TRBV29-1 and TRBJ2-7, with 12 nucleotides matching TRBD1. Germline lookup yields CDR1 SQVTM and CDR2 ANQGSEA. This CDR3 contains 15 residues. Trimming at V came to 4 bases and at J to 7 bases, leaving 11 bases not matched to a gene. The CDR3, as DNA: TGCAGCGTTGGTGTGTCGGGACAGGGGGCGGGAGAGCAGTACTTC. Its translation: CSVGVSGQGAGEQYF.

The rearrangement joins TRBV29-1 to TRBJ2-7; maybe TRBD2 (5 bases). Germline V CDR1 and CDR2: SQVTM, ANQGSEA. Trimming removed 0 bases from V and 0 bases from J, with 12 bases in between. The CDR3 has 15 amino acids. CDR3 sequence (DNA): TGCAGCGTTGAAGATTTATCGGGGAGCTCCTACGAGCAGTACTTC. Its translation: CSVEDLSGSSYEQYF.

The rearrangement links TRBV6-5 to TRBJ1-5; no clear D. V was clipped by 2 bases and J by 2 bases, with 10 bases between them. CDR1 and CDR2 (germline): MNHEY, SVGAGI. This CDR3 contains 15 residues. The CDR3 reads CASSYAGLGNQPQHF. The CDR3 DNA reads as TGTGCCAGCAGTTACGCGGGTTTAGGCAATCAGCCCCAGCATTTT.

In this sample, this clone turned up many times. The V call is TRBV19, the J call TRBJ2-1, with 8 bases fitting TRBD2. Germline CDR1 reads LNHDA; CDR2 reads SQIVND (reference sequence). Trimming removed 6 bases from V and 8 bases from J; junction bases left unmatched: 15. The CDR3 loop spans 16 amino acids. Here the CDR3 DNA reads TGTGCCAGTAGCATCGCTCCTAGCGGAGCGGGGGATGAGCAGTTCTTC. Translated, it gives CASSIAPSGAGDEQFF.

This chain uses TRBV30 with TRBJ1-2; D uncertain. Trimming pared 0 bases from V and 7 bases from J, leaving 12 bases between. Germline V gives CDR1 GTSNPN, CDR2 SVGIG (reference sequence). The CDR3 consists of 13 residues. DNA of the CDR3: TGTGCCTGGAGTGTAAGTGGCGCGGGTGGCTACACCTTC. It specifies CAWSVSGAGGYTF.

The V gene is TRBV10-3, the J gene TRBJ1-1; 8 nucleotides align to TRBD1. There are 14 residues in the CDR3. The junction had 5 bases not matched to a gene; V was cut back by 4 bases and J by 4 bases. CDR1 and CDR2 (germline): ENHRY, SYGVKD. This CDR3 reads CAISGTDRGTEAFF. CDR3 nucleotides: TGTGCCATCAGTGGGACTGACAGGGGCACTGAAGCTTTCTTT.

The chain links TRBV29-1 to TRBJ2-1; TRBD2 matches 9 bases. V lost 0 bases, J lost 8 bases, and 17 bases stayed unmatched. CDR1 SQVTM and CDR2 ANQGSEA come from the germline V gene. This CDR3 has 18 amino acids. The CDR3 nucleotides are TGCAGCGTTGAAGATGGAGGGCGCGGCGGGAGGGCCAATTATGAGCAGTTCTTC. Amino acid sequence: CSVEDGGRGGRANYEQFF.